These 25 T cell receptor beta chains originate from one sample sequenced in a study of Graves' ophthalmopathy and Graves' hyperthyroidism. The sequenced template was RNA, covering the TCR beta CDR3 region. HTBI-primed RT-PCR formed the first round, and a multiplex PCR formed the second. TCRdb processed the multiplex PCR reads anew with MiXCR; each CDR3 protein has one entry. The top ten clones hold roughly an eighth of a sample with under 350,000 distinct CDR3 sequences, about 17% of them seen once. The sequenced material came from peripheral blood. These receptors came from an adult man with Graves' ophthalmopathy.

This clonotype came up many times. The gene calls are TRBV7-2 and TRBJ1-1; D is possibly TRBD1 (5 bases). This CDR3 region has 14 residues. Looked up from germline, CDR1 is SGHTA and CDR2 is FQGNSA. V lost 3 bases and J lost 6, with 14 bases in between. The CDR3 region has the DNA TGTGCCAGCAGCTTTTCAGGGACCCACGCTGAAGCTTTCTTT. Its translation is CASSFSGTHAEAFF.

In this sample, this clonotype turned up many times. CDR3 nucleotides: TGTGCCAGCAGGGGGACAGGTCGGAATTCACCCCTCCACTTT. This codes for CASRGTGRNSPLHF. The genes are TRBV9 and TRBJ1-6, with 8 bases matching TRBD1. The CDR3 is 14 amino acids. Germline V gives CDR1 SGDLS, CDR2 YYNGEE. J was trimmed by 7 bases and V by 5 bases; bases with no gene match: 5.

This clonotype was found many times. The chain is built from TRBV30 and TRBJ1-5; no definite D call. The CDR3 is 13 residues long. V dropped 1 base and J dropped 0 bases, with 4 bases sitting between them. Germline values: CDR1 GTSNPN, CDR2 SVGIG (reference sequence). The CDR3 sequence is CAWSAGSNQPQHF. In nucleotides, the CDR3 is TGTGCCTGGAGTGCAGGTAGCAATCAGCCCCAGCATTTT.

There are many counts of this clonotype. This rearrangement joins TRBV10-1 to TRBJ1-2; D call uncertain. This CDR3 region has 13 residues. Trimming pared 5 bases from V and 4 bases from J, leaving 11 bases between. Per germline, CDR1 WNHNN and CDR2 SYGVQD (reference sequence). The CDR3 loop is CASSPDGIYGYTF. The CDR3 DNA follows: TGCGCCAGCAGTCCGGATGGGATCTATGGCTACACCTTC.

The rearrangement joins TRBV28 to TRBJ2-5, with D maybe TRBD2 (6 bases). The V end lost 1 base, the J end lost 7 bases, and 16 bases lay between the germline ends. The CDR3 totals 15 residues. The germline V gene has CDR1 MDHEN and CDR2 SYDVKM. The CDR3 sequence: CASSLYSGGAVTQYF. CDR3 nucleotide sequence: TGTGCCAGCAGTTTATACAGCGGAGGGGCGGTGACCCAGTACTTC. Filled out from reference TRBV28 and TRBJ2-5, the complete variable domain reads DVKVTQSSRYLVKRTGEKVFLECVQDMDHENMFWYRQDPGLGLRLIYFSYDVKMKEKGDIPEGYSVSREKKERFSLILESASTNQTSMYLCASSLYSGGAVTQYFGPGTRLLVL.

The genes are TRBV7-2 and TRBJ1-2; D uncertain. CDR1 and CDR2 from the germline V gene are SGHTA and FQGNSA. V was trimmed by 5 bases and J by 4 bases, leaving 14 bases between them. This CDR3 is 14 amino acids long. CDR3 region: CASSPLDTPYGYTF. The CDR3 DNA is TGTGCCAGCAGCCCCCTTGACACACCCTATGGCTACACCTTC.

This clonotype was recorded a few times. This chain links TRBV7-3 with TRBJ2-5; TRBD2 agrees at 8 bases. J gave up 9 bases and V 3 bases, and 9 bases lay outside the gene matches. Germline assignment: CDR1 SGHTA and CDR2 FQGTGA. This CDR3 contains 14 residues. Here the CDR3 DNA reads TGTGCCAGCAGCTTGGATGATAGCGGGGCTCCCCAGTACTTC. It specifies CASSLDDSGAPQYF.

The sample holds many counts of this clonotype. The chain links TRBV4-1 to TRBJ1-5; weak D call: TRBD1 (6 bases). The germline V and J ends were trimmed by 5 bases and 5 bases, with 19 bases remaining between them. This CDR3 region has 16 residues. Germline loops: CDR1 MGHRA, CDR2 YSYEKL. In DNA, the CDR3 is TGCGCCAGCAGCAAAAGGGACACCAGGACCGATCAGCCCCAGCATTTT. Residues: CASSKRDTRTDQPQHF.

This clonotype was found many times. The chain has TRBV6-5 and TRBJ2-7, with 8 positions matching TRBD1. The germline CDR1 and CDR2 sequences are MNHEY and SVGAGI. The CDR3 has 13 amino acids. J was trimmed by 5 bases and V by 2 bases; bases with no gene match: 2. CDR3: CASSYNRGNEQYF. Here the CDR3 DNA reads TGTGCCAGCAGTTACAACAGGGGGAACGAGCAGTACTTC.

Ten or more counts support this clonotype. Here the CDR3 DNA reads TGTGCCAGCAGCTCAAATCAGGGGGGGCCCAAGTCCCAGCATTTT. Protein sequence: CASSSNQGGPKSQHF. The J gene is TRBJ1-5, the V gene TRBV7-9; 7 bases line up with TRBD1. V was clipped by 4 bases and J by 11 bases; unmatched bases: 14. Germline CDR1 and CDR2: SEHNR and FQNEAQ (reference sequence). The CDR3 spans 15 residues.

This clonotype was detected many times. The CDR3 nucleotides are TGTGCCAGCAGCCACACTCAAGAGACCCAGTACTTC. It yields the protein CASSHTQETQYF. The chain employs TRBV14 and TRBJ2-5; unclear D gene. The V end lost 3 bases, the J end lost 2 bases, and 4 bases lay between the germline ends. The CDR3 runs to 12 residues. CDR1 and CDR2 from the germline V gene are SGHDN and FVKESK.

The sample holds many counts of this clonotype. V and J are TRBV11-2 and TRBJ1-1; possibly TRBD1 for D (5 bases). Germline V lookup: CDR1 SGHAT, CDR2 FQNNGV. V shed 0 bases and J shed 7 bases, with 9 bases lying between them. The CDR3 loop spans 13 amino acids. CDR3 loop: CASSLDQGFEAFF. CDR3 nucleotide sequence: TGTGCCAGCAGCTTAGATCAGGGTTTTGAAGCTTTCTTT.

The chain is built from TRBV3-1 and TRBJ2-5, with a tentative D call TRBD2 (6 bases). The germline V gene encodes CDR1 LGHDT and CDR2 YNNKEL (reference sequence). The length of the CDR3 is 16 residues. V lost 4 bases to trimming and J lost 2 bases, with 17 bases between them. Written as DNA, the CDR3 is TGTGCCAGCAGCCCAGTCAGATGGGGGGAACAAGAGACCCAGTACTTC. It translates to CASSPVRWGEQETQYF.

This clonotype has a count of ten or more. The V call is TRBV20-1, the J call TRBJ2-7; D remains unclear. Germline values: CDR1 DFQATT, CDR2 SNEGSKA (reference sequence). V shed 3 bases and J shed 1 base, with 4 bases lying between them. The CDR3 has 11 residues. The CDR3 loop reads CSASESYEQYF. The CDR3 DNA is TGCAGTGCTAGTGAGTCCTACGAGCAGTACTTC.

At least ten counts were recorded for this clonotype. The chain employs TRBV19 and TRBJ2-7, with a possible D match to TRBD2 (6 bases). This CDR3 is 13 amino acids long. CDR1 LNHDA and CDR2 SQIVND come from the germline V gene (reference sequence). The germline V and J ends were trimmed by 11 bases and 6 bases, with 20 bases remaining between them. This chain's CDR3 is CAGTTGTLGEQYF. The CDR3 DNA follows: TGTGCCGGTACAACCGGGACTCTCGGCGAGCAGTACTTC.

The chain is built from TRBV6-5 and TRBJ2-7; D remains ambiguous. Germline V gene data show CDR1 as MNHEY and CDR2 as SVGAGI. There are 15 residues in the CDR3. Trimming shortened V by 4 bases and J by 6 bases, and 19 bases separated the two germline ends. The CDR3: CASSLSLARMTEQYF. In nucleotides, the CDR3 is TGTGCCAGCAGTTTATCGTTGGCCCGGATGACCGAGCAGTACTTC.

This clonotype was detected ten times or more. The CDR3 region has the DNA TGTGCCACCAGCAATCGGCAGGGGTACGAGCAGTACTTC. Translated: CATSNRQGYEQYF. This rearrangement joins TRBV15 to TRBJ2-7, with a tentative D call TRBD1 (6 bases). Germline-derived CDR1 and CDR2 are LNHNV and YYDKDF (reference sequence). V was pared by 4 bases and J by 4 bases, with 11 bases between. The CDR3 loop spans 13 amino acids.

This clonotype was detected ten times or more. The genes are TRBV11-2 and TRBJ2-7, with 8 nucleotides matching TRBD1. The CDR3 sequence is 15 residues long. The junction had 3 bases not matched to a gene; V was cut back by 0 bases and J by 2 bases. CDR1 is SGHAT and CDR2 is FQNNGV in the germline V gene. The CDR3 here is CASSLDRGRPYEQYF. The CDR3 bases are TGTGCCAGCAGCTTAGACAGGGGGCGCCCCTACGAGCAGTACTTC.

In its sample, this clonotype was seen once. J is TRBJ2-7 and V is TRBV27, with 9 bases lining up with TRBD1. The CDR3 is made up of 13 amino acids. With 5 bases clipped from V and 6 bases from J, the junction kept 5 bases outside the gene matches. Germline V gene lookup returns CDR1 MNHEY and CDR2 SMNVEV (reference sequence). The CDR3 DNA reads TGTGCCAGCAGTACAGGGGGCGTGGGCGAGCAGTACTTC. This sequence encodes CASSTGGVGEQYF.

This chain uses TRBV12-3 or TRBV12-4 with TRBJ1-2; possibly TRBD1 for D (5 bases). The CDR3 runs to 15 residues. V lost 5 bases, J lost 0 bases, and 13 bases lay in between. The CDR3 region has the DNA TGTGCCAGCAGTAAAGGGGTAGAAGCTAACTATGGCTACACCTTC. Residues: CASSKGVEANYGYTF.

This clonotype was recorded many times. The rearrangement links TRBV5-1 to TRBJ2-7, with D unclear. The germline V and J ends were trimmed by 5 bases and 3 bases, with 12 bases remaining between them. There are 13 residues in the CDR3. CDR1 is SGHRS and CDR2 is YFSETQ in the germline V gene. CDR3 DNA sequence: TGCGCCAGCAGGGACGGATTGGACTACGAGCAGTACTTC. It specifies CASRDGLDYEQYF. The whole variable domain, remainder taken from reference TRBV5-1 and TRBJ2-7, is KAGVTQTPRYLIKTRGQQVTLSCSPISGHRSVSWYQQTPGQGLQFLFEYFSETQRNKGNFPGRFSGRQFSNSRSEMNVSTLELGDSALYLCASRDGLDYEQYFGPGTRLTVT.

This clonotype has ten or more counts. V usage is TRBV6-5 and J usage is TRBJ1-2; D is undetermined. V shed 6 bases and J shed 0 bases, with 14 bases lying between them. Germline-derived CDR1 and CDR2 are MNHEY and SVGAGI. The CDR3 contains 15 residues. The CDR3 sequence is CASRPPRISNYGYTF. In DNA, the CDR3 is TGTGCCAGCAGACCCCCCCGTATATCTAACTATGGCTACACCTTC.

This clonotype was observed many times. V usage is TRBV29-1 and J usage is TRBJ1-3; D is unresolved. Germline CDR1 SQVTM, CDR2 ANQGSEA. Trimming cost V 2 bases and J 1 base, with 18 bases left between them. This CDR3 spans 17 amino acids. CDR3 sequence: CSVELLAPTISGNTIYF. CDR3 sequence (DNA): TGCAGCGTTGAATTGTTGGCACCTACGATATCTGGAAACACCATATATTTT.

Concerning this clonotype itself: One base away lies a much larger clone, so this may be a sequencing read error. This rearrangement joins TRBV29-1 to TRBJ1-2; D might be TRBD1 (5 bases). The CDR3 has 12 residues. CDR1 SQVTM and CDR2 ANQGSEA come from the germline V gene. Written as DNA, the CDR3 is TGCAGCGTTCGAGGGCAGGGCAATGGCCACACCTTC. This encodes CSVRGQGNGHTF. Based on the CDR3 plus reference TRBV29-1 and TRBJ1-2, the full variable domain is SAVISQKPSRDICQRGTSLTIQCQVDSQVTMMFWYRQQPGQSLTLIATANQGSEATYESGFVIDKFPISRPNLTFSTLTVSNMSPEDSSIYLCSVRGQGNGHTFGSGTRLTVV.

The chain links TRBV30 to TRBJ2-7; D may correspond to TRBD1 or TRBD2 (5 bases each). V lost 1 base and J lost 9, with 16 bases in between. CDR1 and CDR2 (germline): GTSNPN, SVGIG (reference sequence). The length of the CDR3 is 13 residues. The CDR3 is CAWSAGRDGRQYF. Here the CDR3 DNA reads TGTGCCTGGAGTGCGGGCAGGGACGGGCGGCAGTACTTC.